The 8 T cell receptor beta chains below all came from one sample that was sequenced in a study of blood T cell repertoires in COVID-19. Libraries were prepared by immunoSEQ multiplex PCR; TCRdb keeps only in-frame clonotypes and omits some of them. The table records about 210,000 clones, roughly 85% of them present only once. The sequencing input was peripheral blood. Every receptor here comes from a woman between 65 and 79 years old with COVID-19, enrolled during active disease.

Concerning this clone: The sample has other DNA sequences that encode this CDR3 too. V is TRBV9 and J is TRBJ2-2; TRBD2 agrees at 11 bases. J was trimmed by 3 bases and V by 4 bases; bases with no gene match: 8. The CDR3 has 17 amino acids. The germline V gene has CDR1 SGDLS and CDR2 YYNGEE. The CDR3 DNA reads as TGTGCCAGCAGCATTATAGCGGGGGGGCCAGACACCGGGGAGCTGTTTTTT. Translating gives CASSIIAGGPDTGELFF. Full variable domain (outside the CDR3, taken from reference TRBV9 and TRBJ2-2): DSGVTQTPKHLITATGQRVTLRCSPRSGDLSVYWYQQSLDQGLQFLIQYYNGEERAKGNILERFSAQQFPDLHSELNLSSLELGDSALYFCASSIIAGGPDTGELFFGEGSRLTVL.

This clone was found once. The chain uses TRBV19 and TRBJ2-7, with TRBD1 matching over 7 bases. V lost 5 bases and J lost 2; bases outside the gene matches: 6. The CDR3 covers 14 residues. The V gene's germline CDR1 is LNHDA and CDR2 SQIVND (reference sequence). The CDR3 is CASSSRQGPYEQYF. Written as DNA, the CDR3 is TGTGCCAGTAGTTCCCGACAGGGACCCTACGAGCAGTACTTC.

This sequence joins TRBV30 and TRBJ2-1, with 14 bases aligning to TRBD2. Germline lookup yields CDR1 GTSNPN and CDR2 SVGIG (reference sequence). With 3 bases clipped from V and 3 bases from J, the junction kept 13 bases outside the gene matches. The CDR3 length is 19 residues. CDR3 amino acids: CAWREGGLAGEAGYNEQFF. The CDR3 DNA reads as TGTGCCTGGAGGGAGGGGGGACTAGCGGGAGAAGCAGGCTACAATGAGCAGTTCTTC.

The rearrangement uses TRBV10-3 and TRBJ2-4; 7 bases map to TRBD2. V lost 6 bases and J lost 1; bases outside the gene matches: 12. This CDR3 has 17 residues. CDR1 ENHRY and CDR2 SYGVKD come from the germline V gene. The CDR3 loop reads CAISGTLPREAKNIQYF. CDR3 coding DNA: TGTGCCATCAGCGGGACTCTACCGCGGGAGGCCAAAAACATTCAGTACTTC.

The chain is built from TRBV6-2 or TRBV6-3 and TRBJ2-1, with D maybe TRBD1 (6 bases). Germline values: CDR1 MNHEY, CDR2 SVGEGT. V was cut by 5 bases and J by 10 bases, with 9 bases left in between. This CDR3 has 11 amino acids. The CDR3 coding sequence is TGTGCCAGCAGTCACACAGGGGAGCAGTTCTTC. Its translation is CASSHTGEQFF.

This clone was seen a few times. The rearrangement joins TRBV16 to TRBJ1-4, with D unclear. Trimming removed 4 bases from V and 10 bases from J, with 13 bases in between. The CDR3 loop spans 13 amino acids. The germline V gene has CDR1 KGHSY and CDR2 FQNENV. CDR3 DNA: TGTGCCAGCAGCCCCCTAAGTGGAGGAAAACTGTTTTTT. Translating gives CASSPLSGGKLFF. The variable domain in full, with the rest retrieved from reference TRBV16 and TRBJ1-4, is GEEVAQTPKHLVRGEGQKAKLYCAPIKGHSYVFWYQQVLKNEFKFLISFQNENVFDETGMPKERFSAKCLPNSPCSLEIQATKLEDSAVYFCASSPLSGGKLFFGSGTQLSVL.

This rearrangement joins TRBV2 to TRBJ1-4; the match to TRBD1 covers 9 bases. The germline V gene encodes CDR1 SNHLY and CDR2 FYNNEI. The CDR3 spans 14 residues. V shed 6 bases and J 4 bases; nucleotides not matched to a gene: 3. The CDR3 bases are TGTGCCAGCAGCTCGGGACAGGGTAATGAAAAACTGTTTTTT. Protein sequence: CASSSGQGNEKLFF. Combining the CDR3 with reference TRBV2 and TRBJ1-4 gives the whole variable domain EPEVTQTPSHQVTQMGQEVILRCVPISNHLYFYWYRQILGQKVEFLVSFYNNEISEKSEIFDDQFSVERPDGSNFTLKIRSTKLEDSAMYFCASSSGQGNEKLFFGSGTQLSVL.

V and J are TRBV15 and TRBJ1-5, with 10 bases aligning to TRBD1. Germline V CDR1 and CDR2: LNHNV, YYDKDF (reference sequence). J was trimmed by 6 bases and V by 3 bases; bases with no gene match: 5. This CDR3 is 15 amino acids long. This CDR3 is CATSRVDRGLQPQHF. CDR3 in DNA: TGTGCCACCAGCAGGGTTGACAGGGGGCTTCAGCCCCAGCATTTT.